The clone carrying this TCR beta chain was recorded many times. TCRdb reprocessed the RACE reads via MiXCR and lists one record per CDR3 protein. The sample lists approximately 45,000 distinct CDR3 sequences, 4.3% seen once, with around 1.6% in the top ten. This sample was included in a study of human T cells and chemical hapten exposure. V shed 6 bases and J shed 6 bases, with 20 bases lying between them. Germline CDR1 is MNHEY and CDR2 is SVGEGT. This CDR3 is 15 amino acids long. Noted time point: healthy volunteer bleed at 2 weeks. Unfractionated whole blood was the source from which total RNA was extracted.

Sequenced sample: whole blood. This sequence was found in a female donor in good health. Some clones in this sample may be carry-over from other donors' samples. The V call is TRBV6-2 or TRBV6-3, the J call TRBJ1-1; a weak D match, TRBD1 (6 bases). This CDR3 is CASSRYRAGGPEAFF. The CDR3 coding sequence is TGTGCCAGCAGCCGCTACAGGGCCGGGGGTCCTGAAGCTTTCTTT.